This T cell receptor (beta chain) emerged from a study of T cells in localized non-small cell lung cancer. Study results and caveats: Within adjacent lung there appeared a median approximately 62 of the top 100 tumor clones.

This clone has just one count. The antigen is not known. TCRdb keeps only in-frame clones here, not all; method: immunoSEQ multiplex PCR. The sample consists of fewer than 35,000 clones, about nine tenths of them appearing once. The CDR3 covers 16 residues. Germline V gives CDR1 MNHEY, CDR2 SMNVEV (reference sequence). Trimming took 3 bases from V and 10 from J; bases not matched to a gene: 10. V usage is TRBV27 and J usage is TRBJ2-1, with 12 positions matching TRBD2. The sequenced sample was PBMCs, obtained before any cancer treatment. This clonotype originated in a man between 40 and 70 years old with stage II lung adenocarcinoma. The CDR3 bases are TGTGCCAGCAGTTTCCTCTCTAGCGGGAGGGCCGGGGAGCAGTTCTTC. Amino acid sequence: CASSFLSSGRAGEQFF.